The T cell receptor (beta chain) under discussion was sequenced for a study of regulatory T cells in long-lasting Graves disease. As for time point: persistent/refractory GD, antithyroid drugs over 5 years with positive TRAb. Construction of the TCR library relied on RNA isolated from PBMCs. V was clipped by 8 bases and J by 1 base, with 15 bases between them. This CDR3 comprises 14 residues. Germline CDR1 and CDR2: SNHLY and FYNNEI. This clonotype was counted ten times or more. Sequencing libraries for TCR beta were prepared with iRepertoire HTBI primers and Arm-PCR of CDR3 regions. One entry per CDR3 protein, called by TCRdb with MiXCR from the multiplex PCR reads. This sample has 700,000 or so distinct CDR3 sequences, with around 32% found just once.

This receptor was identified in a female donor with Graves disease. V usage is TRBV2 and J usage is TRBJ2-7; D unresolved. Sequences were derived from peripheral blood mononuclear cells (PBMCs), sampled when the disease was refractory, from a patient treated with antithyroid drugs. For the CDR3, the DNA is TGTGCCAGCTGTCCCGGACCTCCATCCTACGAGCAGTACTTC. Translation gives CASCPGPPSYEQYF.